This record looks at one TCR beta chain sequence and its context. Germline CDR1 WSHSY, CDR2 SAAADI. The ends lost 0 bases at V and 9 bases at J; junction bases unmatched: 11. The CDR3 totals 16 residues. The source of the sample is a study of radiation and T cells in renal cell carcinoma. The table came from immunoSEQ multiplex PCR; TCRdb's copy has only in-frame clones and leaves some out. The repertoire holds under 100,000 clones, with around four fifths as singletons. Specified time point: blood 4 weeks post-SBRT, at nephrectomy. Indicated treatment: 15 Gy SBRT to primary tumor, nephrectomy 4 weeks later. Nephrectomy followed 15 Gy stereotactic body radiation by 4 weeks. This renal cell carcinoma was of the clear cell type.

This receptor was obtained from a man in his fifties with renal cell carcinoma. Material: blood, obtained from a patient whose treatment included radiotherapy and nephrectomy. The rearrangement joins TRBV10-2 to TRBJ2-7; the match to TRBD1 covers 10 bases. CDR3 residues: CASSESGGTGVSGQYF. The CDR3 nucleotides are TGCGCCAGCAGTGAGTCGGGGGGGACAGGGGTATCAGGGCAGTACTTC.